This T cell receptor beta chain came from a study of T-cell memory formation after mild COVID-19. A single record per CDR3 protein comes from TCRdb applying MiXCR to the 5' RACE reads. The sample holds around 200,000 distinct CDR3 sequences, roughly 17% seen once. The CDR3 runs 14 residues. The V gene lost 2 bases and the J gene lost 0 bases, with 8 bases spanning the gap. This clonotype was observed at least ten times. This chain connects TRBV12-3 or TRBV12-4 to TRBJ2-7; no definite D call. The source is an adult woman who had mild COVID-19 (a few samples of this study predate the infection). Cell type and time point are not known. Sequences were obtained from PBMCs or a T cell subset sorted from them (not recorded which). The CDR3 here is CASSLQRSSYEQYF. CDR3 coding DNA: TGTGCCAGCAGTTTACAAAGGAGCTCCTACGAGCAGTACTTC.